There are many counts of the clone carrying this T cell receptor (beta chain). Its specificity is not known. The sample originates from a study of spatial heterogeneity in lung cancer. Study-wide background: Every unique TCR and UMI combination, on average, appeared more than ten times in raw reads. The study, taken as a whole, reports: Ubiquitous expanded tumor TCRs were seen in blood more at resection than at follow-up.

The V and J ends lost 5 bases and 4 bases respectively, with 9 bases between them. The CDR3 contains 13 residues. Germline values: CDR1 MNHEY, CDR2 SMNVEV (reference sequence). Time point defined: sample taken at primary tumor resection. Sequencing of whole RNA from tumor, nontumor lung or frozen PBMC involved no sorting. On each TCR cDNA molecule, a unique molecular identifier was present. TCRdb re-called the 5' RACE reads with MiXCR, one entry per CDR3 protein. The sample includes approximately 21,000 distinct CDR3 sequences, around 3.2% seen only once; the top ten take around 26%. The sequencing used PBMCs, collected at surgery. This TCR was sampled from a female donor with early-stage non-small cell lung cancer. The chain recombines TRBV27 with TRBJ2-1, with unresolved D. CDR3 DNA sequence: TGTGCCAGCAGTACGACTCGATACAATGAGCAGTTCTTC. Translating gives CASSTTRYNEQFF.